Each of the 3 T cell receptor beta chains below was sequenced from the same sample in a study of glioma-infiltrating T cells after dendritic cell vaccination. Profiled with immunoSEQ multiplex PCR; TCRdb holds only in-frame clones, not every one. The sample lists tens of thousands of clones; about 80% were seen once. Time point of the sample: after dendritic cell vaccination, including at tumor progression/relapse. Material: blood, obtained after dendritic cell vaccination. The receptors come from a human donor with glioblastoma.

The CDR3 loop is CASSLDTGTANTGELFF. The CDR3 DNA reads as TGCGCCAGCAGCTTGGATACCGGGACAGCGAACACCGGGGAGCTGTTTTTT. The V gene is TRBV5-1, the J gene TRBJ2-2; 7 bases fit TRBD1. Per the germline V gene, CDR1 is SGHRS and CDR2 is YFSETQ. J was trimmed by 0 bases and V by 0 bases; bases with no gene match: 5. The CDR3 has 17 amino acids.

The V call is TRBV2, the J call TRBJ1-6; the D gene is possibly TRBD1 (5 bases). Trimming took off 6 bases at V and 8 bases at J, with 17 bases between the two ends. CDR1 is SNHLY, CDR2 FYNNEI, per germline. This CDR3 is built from 15 residues. CDR3 DNA sequence: TGTGCCAGCAGGGCGGGGCGTATGTTGGATTCACCCCTCCACTTT. This gives the protein CASRAGRMLDSPLHF.

The chain recombines TRBV5-1 with TRBJ2-3; no reliable D call. V lost 5 bases to trimming and J lost 0 bases, with 7 bases between them. CDR1 is SGHRS, CDR2 YFSETQ, per germline. The CDR3 sequence is 13 residues long. The CDR3 bases are TGCGCCAGCAGTGCGACTAGCACAGATACGCAGTATTTT. As protein: CASSATSTDTQYF.